This entry lists 15 T cell receptor beta chains sequenced from one sample in a study of T cells in Graves' hyperthyroidism and ophthalmopathy. Amplified TCR beta CDR3 regions came from RNA transcripts. HTBI primers drove first-round RT-PCR of the TCR CDR3. TCRdb reprocessed the multiplex PCR reads with MiXCR, giving one entry per CDR3 protein. The sample lists 600,000 to 850,000 distinct CDR3 sequences; around a sixth were seen once. The sample comprised blood. These receptors were collected from a woman between 45 and 65 years old with Graves' hyperthyroidism that later progressed to Graves' ophthalmopathy.

The V call is TRBV27, the J call TRBJ1-2; a possible D gene is TRBD1 (5 bases). The V end lost 5 bases, the J end lost 3 bases, and 16 bases lay between the germline ends. Germline V gene sequence: CDR1 MNHEY, CDR2 SMNVEV (reference sequence). CDR3 length: 15 amino acids. The CDR3 region has the DNA TGTGCCAGCAGTCTCGGGACTCCACAATACTATGGCTACACCTTC. It codes for CASSLGTPQYYGYTF.

Many counts were recorded for this clonotype. The gene calls are TRBV20-1 and TRBJ2-7; either TRBD1 or TRBD2 may fit D (6 bases each). The CDR3 totals 14 residues. Germline V gene data show CDR1 as DFQATT and CDR2 as SNEGSKA (reference sequence). Trimming removed 3 bases from V and 7 bases from J, with 19 bases in between. In nucleotides, the CDR3 is TGCAGTGCTAGTAGGGGGGACCCGACGCGGGAGCAGTACTTC. It translates to CSASRGDPTREQYF.

This clonotype has more than one count but fewer than ten. The genes are TRBV4-1 and TRBJ1-2; perhaps TRBD1 as D (5 bases). The ends were cut back, 0 bases at V and 7 bases at J, with 12 bases in the middle. In germline, CDR1 is MGHRA, CDR2 YSYEKL. The CDR3 extends over 14 amino acids. For the CDR3, the DNA is TGCGCCAGCAGCCAAGAGGAGGGGCAGGGTGGCTACACCTTC. Amino acid sequence: CASSQEEGQGGYTF.

There are a few counts of this clonotype. The chain has TRBV20-1 and TRBJ2-1, with 11 bases fitting TRBD2. Trimming took 1 base from V and 0 from J; bases not matched to a gene: 14. CDR1 and CDR2 (germline): DFQATT, SNEGSKA (reference sequence). The CDR3 loop spans 20 amino acids. CDR3 sequence: CSARAMELVAGGRSYNEQFF. In DNA, the CDR3 is TGCAGTGCTAGAGCCATGGAGCTGGTAGCGGGGGGGCGCTCCTACAATGAGCAGTTCTTC.

This clonotype was recorded a few times. V gene TRBV29-1 combines with J gene TRBJ2-1; 8 positions agree with TRBD1. Unmatched junction bases numbered 9, after V lost 8 bases and J lost 3 bases. This CDR3 contains 14 residues. CDR1 is SQVTM and CDR2 is ANQGSEA in the germline V gene. DNA for the CDR3: TGCAGCATCACCGCGGGGACAGGCTACAATGAGCAGTTCTTC. Its translation: CSITAGTGYNEQFF.

This clonotype has more than one count but fewer than ten. V gene TRBV20-1 combines with J gene TRBJ1-5; the D gene is possibly TRBD1 (5 bases). The CDR3 loop spans 15 amino acids. Germline lookup yields CDR1 DFQATT and CDR2 SNEGSKA (reference sequence). Trimming left V 0 bases short and J 0 bases short, with 9 bases between. The CDR3 here is CSARDWQGSNQPQHF. The CDR3 DNA reads TGCAGTGCTAGAGATTGGCAGGGTAGCAATCAGCCCCAGCATTTT.

Here the CDR3 reads CSVEDAGSGELFF. The CDR3 coding sequence is TGCAGCGTTGAAGATGCGGGATCCGGGGAGCTGTTTTTT. This chain joins TRBV29-1 and TRBJ2-2; the D gene is possibly TRBD2 (6 bases). The CDR3 loop spans 13 amino acids. The germline CDR1 and CDR2 sequences are SQVTM and ANQGSEA. The V end was cut by 0 bases, the J end by 6 bases, with 8 bases between.

This clonotype has more than one count but fewer than ten. The chain combines TRBV29-1 with TRBJ1-1; D gene uncertain. Germline CDR1 and CDR2: SQVTM and ANQGSEA. V lost 4 bases and J lost 1, with 10 bases in between. The CDR3 runs 13 residues. The CDR3 is CSVAGSQNTEAFF. As DNA, the CDR3 is TGCAGCGTTGCTGGCAGCCAGAACACTGAAGCTTTCTTT. Drawing the rest from reference TRBV29-1 and TRBJ1-1, the complete variable domain is SAVISQKPSRDICQRGTSLTIQCQVDSQVTMMFWYRQQPGQSLTLIATANQGSEATYESGFVIDKFPISRPNLTFSTLTVSNMSPEDSSIYLCSVAGSQNTEAFFGQGTRLTVV.

This clonotype was seen at least ten times. The chain combines TRBV20-1 with TRBJ2-3; 15 positions agree with TRBD2. CDR1 is DFQATT, CDR2 SNEGSKA, per germline (reference sequence). CDR3 size: 17 residues. The J segment lost 0 bases and the V segment lost 3 bases, leaving 4 bases of the junction unmatched. Written as DNA, the CDR3 is TGCAGTGCTAGTGAGGGACTAGCGGGGGGTAGCACAGATACGCAGTATTTT. Its translation: CSASEGLAGGSTDTQYF.

This clonotype was seen only a few times. This chain joins TRBV5-1 and TRBJ2-7; 7 bases line up with TRBD1. The CDR3 runs 14 residues. The J segment lost 3 bases and the V segment lost 0 bases, leaving 3 bases of the junction unmatched. Germline CDR1 and CDR2: SGHRS and YFSETQ. The CDR3 sequence: CASSLGTGFYEQYF. The CDR3 DNA is TGCGCCAGCAGCTTGGGGACAGGTTTCTACGAGCAGTACTTC.

In its sample, this clonotype was seen a few times. This sequence joins TRBV2 and TRBJ1-2; D not resolved. Deletions cut 5 bases from V and 1 base from J, with 11 bases between. The CDR3 length is 14 residues. Per the germline V gene, CDR1 is SNHLY and CDR2 is FYNNEI. CDR3 residues: CASSSAWSNYGYTF. In DNA, the CDR3 is TGTGCCAGCAGTTCGGCGTGGAGTAACTATGGCTACACCTTC.

V and J are TRBV27 and TRBJ2-3; 7 nucleotides line up with TRBD1. With V trimmed by 3 bases and J by 2 bases, 8 bases remained unmatched. Looked up from germline, CDR1 is MNHEY and CDR2 is SMNVEV (reference sequence). This CDR3 is built from 16 residues. CDR3 protein: CASSFRDSVFTDTQYF. The CDR3 region has the DNA TGTGCCAGCAGTTTTCGGGACAGTGTTTTCACAGATACGCAGTATTTT.

This clonotype was found many times. The chain's CDR3 is CASSLRFTGIRAEQYF. CDR3 bases: TGTGCCAGCAGCCTAAGATTTACAGGGATACGGGCCGAGCAGTACTTC. This sequence joins TRBV11-2 and TRBJ2-7; D possibly corresponds to TRBD1 (6 bases). The CDR3 consists of 16 residues. CDR1 and CDR2 (germline): SGHAT, FQNNGV. V was pared by 5 bases and J by 6 bases, with 23 bases between.

This clonotype was counted many times. This rearrangement joins TRBV6-1 to TRBJ1-2; D uncertain. The CDR3 has 15 residues. Germline V gives CDR1 MNHNS, CDR2 SASEGT. V lost 0 bases and J lost 5, with 13 bases in between. CDR3 residues: CASSEASGSGYGYTF. The CDR3 DNA is TGTGCCAGCAGTGAAGCGTCGGGGTCCGGGTATGGCTACACCTTC.

This clonotype occurred many times. The chain uses TRBV7-2 and TRBJ2-3; the D gene could be TRBD1 or TRBD2 (5 bases each). The germline V gene has CDR1 SGHTA and CDR2 FQGNSA. V lost 3 bases and J 4 bases, leaving 11 bases between the germline ends. The CDR3 consists of 14 residues. The CDR3 protein is CASSLGLASDTQYF. CDR3 DNA sequence: TGTGCCAGCAGCTTGGGGCTAGCATCAGATACGCAGTATTTT.